There are a few counts of the clone carrying this T cell receptor beta chain. The sample comes from a study of Graves' ophthalmopathy and Graves' hyperthyroidism. Amplification from RNA transcripts yielded the TCR beta CDR3 regions. Following a first-round RT-PCR that used HTBI primers, a second-round multiplex PCR was carried out. One entry per CDR3 protein results from TCRdb running MiXCR on the multiplex PCR reads. In the table there are roughly 420,000 distinct CDR3 sequences, under 25% of which are singletons. The specimen sequenced was peripheral blood. This sequence was found in a woman under 30 with stable Graves' hyperthyroidism.

The CDR3 spells CSAVPGQGFTEAFF. The DNA for the CDR3 is TGCAGTGCAGTCCCGGGACAGGGGTTCACTGAAGCTTTCTTT. V is TRBV20-1 and J is TRBJ1-1; 10 bases agree with TRBD1. From germline, CDR1 is DFQATT and CDR2 SNEGSKA (reference sequence). This CDR3 has 14 amino acids. The ends lost 6 bases at V and 4 bases at J; junction bases unmatched: 8.